The 23 T cell receptor beta chains below were found in one sample sequenced in a study of blood T cell repertoires in COVID-19. The table came from immunoSEQ multiplex PCR; TCRdb's copy has only in-frame clones and leaves some out. The sample carries roughly 86,000 clones, about nine tenths recorded once. Sequenced: peripheral blood. The receptor set was obtained from a middle-aged man with active or convalescent COVID-19.

The V and J genes are TRBV28 and TRBJ2-5; D is unresolved. Germline assignment: CDR1 MDHEN and CDR2 SYDVKM. This CDR3 comprises 10 residues. The V and J ends lost 5 bases and 4 bases respectively, with 2 bases between them. Here the CDR3 DNA reads TGTGCCAGCAGTCGAGAGACCCAGTACTTC. Encoded protein: CASSRETQYF.

The chain uses TRBV2 and TRBJ2-7; no definite D call. The CDR3 loop spans 13 amino acids. Trimming removed 3 bases at V and 5 bases at J, with 11 bases between. Germline V gives CDR1 SNHLY, CDR2 FYNNEI. The CDR3 sequence: CASSDRLVDEQYV. The CDR3 nucleotides are TGTGCCAGCAGTGACCGACTCGTGGACGAGCAGTACGTC.

The table lists this clone with a count of one. The chain couples TRBV4-3 to TRBJ1-4; TRBD1 matches 8 bases. Trimming took 2 bases from V and 8 from J; bases not matched to a gene: 7. The CDR3 extends over 15 amino acids. CDR1 is LGHNA and CDR2 is YSLEER in the germline V gene. The CDR3 DNA reads as TGCGCCAGCAGCCAAACGACAGGGGTCGGGGAAAAACTGTTTTTT. This gives the protein CASSQTTGVGEKLFF.

The V and J genes are TRBV7-9 and TRBJ2-3, with 10 positions matching TRBD2. The CDR3 loop spans 16 amino acids. J gave up 4 bases and V 5 bases, and 9 bases lay outside the gene matches. Germline-derived CDR1 and CDR2 are SEHNR and FQNEAQ (reference sequence). The CDR3 protein is CASSKERGGLSDTQYF. The CDR3 bases are TGTGCCAGCAGCAAGGAGCGGGGGGGCCTTTCAGATACGCAGTATTTT.

This chain joins TRBV18 and TRBJ2-3; unclear D gene. Germline CDR1 KGHSH, CDR2 LQKENI. This CDR3 contains 14 residues. Trimming shortened V by 3 bases and J by 3 bases, and 10 bases separated the two germline ends. CDR3 nucleotide sequence: TGTGCCAGCTCACCTGGCGGCTTGACAGATACGCAGTATTTT. This sequence encodes CASSPGGLTDTQYF.

The sample holds a few counts of this clone. The chain links TRBV19 to TRBJ1-6, with 8 nucleotides matching TRBD1. The CDR3 covers 16 residues. J lost 9 bases, V lost 4 bases, and 11 bases had no gene match. Germline-derived CDR1 and CDR2 are LNHDA and SQIVND (reference sequence). The CDR3 nucleotides are TGTGCCAGTAGTAACACCGGGACAGGAAGAAGTTCACCCCTCCACTTT. Translating it yields CASSNTGTGRSSPLHF.

The chain joins TRBV4-3 to TRBJ2-2, with D unresolved. V lost 4 bases and J 4 bases, leaving 4 bases between the germline ends. The CDR3 runs 12 residues. The germline V gene has CDR1 LGHNA and CDR2 YSLEER. The CDR3, as DNA: TGCGCCAGCAGCCCCTTCACCGGGGAGCTGTTTTTT. Its protein is CASSPFTGELFF.

V gene TRBV5-1 combines with J gene TRBJ2-7; 11 bases fit TRBD1. Germline trimming cut 4 bases from V and 7 bases from J; bases unmatched to any gene: 7. The CDR3 is 14 amino acids. Germline CDR1 and CDR2: SGHRS and YFSETQ. CDR3 amino acids: CASSPDRGPLEQYF. CDR3 nucleotides: TGCGCCAGCAGCCCGGACAGGGGGCCTTTGGAGCAGTACTTC.

This clone has only one observation. This chain uses TRBV19 with TRBJ2-2; no definite D call. The V end lost 3 bases, the J end lost 5 bases, and 13 bases lay between the germline ends. The CDR3 sequence is 15 residues long. Germline V lookup: CDR1 LNHDA, CDR2 SQIVND (reference sequence). CDR3 residues: CASSIPSSETGELFF. CDR3 DNA sequence: TGTGCCAGTAGTATTCCGTCTAGTGAAACCGGGGAGCTGTTTTTT.

This CDR3 reads CASSELRGVVDTQYF. The CDR3 DNA is TGTGCCAGCAGTGAGTTACGGGGGGTGGTAGATACGCAGTATTTT. The chain recombines TRBV6-1 with TRBJ2-3, with 7 positions matching TRBD2. Germline V gene data show CDR1 as MNHNS and CDR2 as SASEGT. V gave up 3 bases and J gave up 5 bases; unmatched junction bases: 8. CDR3 length: 15 amino acids.

The rearrangement uses TRBV5-4 and TRBJ2-1, with a tentative D call TRBD1 (5 bases). Trimming removed 2 bases from V and 5 bases from J, with 11 bases in between. The CDR3 extends over 14 amino acids. Germline-derived CDR1 and CDR2 are SGHNT and YYREEE (reference sequence). The CDR3 coding sequence is TGTGCCAGCAGCTTCCAGGGAAGAAACAATGAGCAGTTCTTC. This encodes CASSFQGRNNEQFF. Complete variable domain (other parts from reference TRBV5-4 and TRBJ2-1): ETGVTQSPTHLIKTRGQQVTLRCSSQSGHNTVSWYQQALGQGPQFIFQYYREEENGRGNFPPRFSGLQFPNYSSELNVNALELDDSALYLCASSFQGRNNEQFFGPGTRLTVL.

The chain joins TRBV10-2 to TRBJ2-7; 12 bases align to TRBD1. This CDR3 contains 14 residues. J gave up 7 bases and V 5 bases, and 6 bases lay outside the gene matches. CDR1 is WSHSY, CDR2 SAAADI, per germline. In nucleotides, the CDR3 is TGCGCCAGCAGTCCGGGACAGGGGGCGGGGGAGCAGTACGTC. This codes for CASSPGQGAGEQYV.

The chain couples TRBV14 to TRBJ1-4; D ambiguous. Germline V gives CDR1 SGHDN, CDR2 FVKESK. The CDR3 length is 15 residues. Trimming shortened V by 7 bases and J by 6 bases, and 18 bases separated the two germline ends. CDR3 coding DNA: TGTGCCAGCATGAAGGTAACAGTCCTTTATGAAAAACTGTTTTTT. This translates into CASMKVTVLYEKLFF.

The chain uses TRBV7-7 and TRBJ2-1, with 7 bases matching TRBD2. The CDR3 length is 15 residues. Germline V CDR1 and CDR2: SSHAT, FNYEAQ (reference sequence). With V trimmed by 4 bases and J by 2 bases, 5 bases remained unmatched. The CDR3 DNA is TGTGCCAGCAGCTCTCTGGGAGGGACCTACAATGAGCAGTTCTTC. Its protein is CASSSLGGTYNEQFF.

On this clone itself: Other DNA variants within this sample encode the same CDR3. V and J are TRBV3-1 (or the pseudogene TRBV3-2) and TRBJ2-5; 7 positions match TRBD2. With V trimmed by 0 bases and J by 4 bases, 2 bases remained unmatched. There are 14 residues in the CDR3. Germline lookup yields CDR1 LGHDT and CDR2 YNNKEL (reference sequence). In DNA form, the CDR3 reads TGTGCCAGCAGCCAAGACCCGGGGGGAGAGACCCAGTACTTC. This translates into CASSQDPGGETQYF.

V gene TRBV12-3 or TRBV12-4 combines with J gene TRBJ1-1; D is uncertain. V was pared by 2 bases and J by 2 bases, with 6 bases between. The CDR3 runs to 13 residues. Written as DNA, the CDR3 is TGTGCCAGCAGTTTACAGGAAAACACTGAAGCTTTCTTT. The encoded protein is CASSLQENTEAFF.

This rearrangement joins TRBV5-6 to TRBJ1-2, with unresolved D. V was trimmed by 0 bases and J by 6 bases, leaving 6 bases between them. This CDR3 is 12 amino acids long. Germline V gene lookup returns CDR1 SGHDT and CDR2 YYEEEE. In DNA form, the CDR3 reads TGTGCCAGCAGCTTGGTCGGGGATGGCTACACCTTC. It yields the protein CASSLVGDGYTF.

Here the CDR3 reads CASTPLARETQYF. The CDR3 coding sequence is TGTGCCAGCACCCCCCTGGCGAGGGAGACCCAGTACTTC. This chain joins TRBV28 and TRBJ2-5, with unresolved D. V shed 7 bases and J shed 5 bases, with 14 bases lying between them. Germline assignment: CDR1 MDHEN and CDR2 SYDVKM. The CDR3 has 13 residues.

The chain couples TRBV4-3 to TRBJ1-1; maybe TRBD1 (5 bases). The CDR3 has 16 residues. The V gene lost 1 base and the J gene lost 5 bases, with 17 bases spanning the gap. Germline CDR1 reads LGHNA; CDR2 reads YSLEER. The CDR3 coding sequence is TGCGCCAGCAGCCAAGCCCAGGTCAGGGAAGGGACTGAAGCTTTCTTT. Translating gives CASSQAQVREGTEAFF.

The chain combines TRBV2 with TRBJ2-2; D not resolved. The CDR3 contains 13 residues. V lost 3 bases and J 0 bases, leaving 2 bases between the germline ends. Germline V gives CDR1 SNHLY, CDR2 FYNNEI. In DNA form, the CDR3 reads TGTGCCAGCAGTGACTCGAACACCGGGGAGCTGTTTTTT. As protein: CASSDSNTGELFF.

The chain is built from TRBV5-6 and TRBJ2-7; D is perhaps TRBD1 (8 bases). The CDR3 is 14 residues long. CDR1 is SGHDT and CDR2 is YYEEEE in the germline V gene. The germline V and J ends were trimmed by 4 bases and 4 bases, with 15 bases remaining between them. The CDR3 region is CASSQNRGGYEQYF. For the CDR3, the DNA is TGTGCCAGCAGCCAAAACAGGGGGGGTTACGAGCAGTACTTC.

The rearrangement joins TRBV28 to TRBJ2-7; TRBD1 is a possible D gene (5 bases). With 7 bases removed from V and 1 base from J, the gap between germline ends came to 14 bases. The CDR3 is 14 amino acids. Germline values: CDR1 MDHEN, CDR2 SYDVKM. CDR3 DNA: TGTGCCAGCACAGGGTCATCTGCATCCTACGAGCAGTACGTC. Translation gives CASTGSSASYEQYV.

About this clone itself: Other DNA sequences in this sample translate to the same CDR3. The chain is built from TRBV28 and TRBJ1-2; D is unresolved. The CDR3 extends over 15 amino acids. Germline CDR1 and CDR2: MDHEN and SYDVKM. Trimming took off 3 bases at V and 1 base at J, with 12 bases between the two ends. CDR3 region: CASSFRSHFNYGYTF. Here the CDR3 DNA reads TGTGCCAGCAGTTTTAGATCCCATTTTAACTATGGCTACACCTTC.